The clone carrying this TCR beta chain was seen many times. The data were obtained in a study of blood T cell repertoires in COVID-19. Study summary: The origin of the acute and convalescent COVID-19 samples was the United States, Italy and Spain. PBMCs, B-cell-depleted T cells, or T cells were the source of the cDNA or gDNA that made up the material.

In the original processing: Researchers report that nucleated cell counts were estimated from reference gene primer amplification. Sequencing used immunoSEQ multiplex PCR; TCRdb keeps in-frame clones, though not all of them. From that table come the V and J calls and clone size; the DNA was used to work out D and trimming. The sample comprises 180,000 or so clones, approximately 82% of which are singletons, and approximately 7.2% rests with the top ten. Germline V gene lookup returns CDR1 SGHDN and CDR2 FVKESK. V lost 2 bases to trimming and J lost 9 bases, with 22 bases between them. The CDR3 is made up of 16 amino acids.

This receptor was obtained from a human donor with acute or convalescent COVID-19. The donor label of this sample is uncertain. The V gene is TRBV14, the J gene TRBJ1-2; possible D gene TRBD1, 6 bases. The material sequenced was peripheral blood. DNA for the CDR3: TGTGCCAGCAGCCAATTGGGGCAGGGGCCCGGGTTGAGCTACACCTTC. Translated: CASSQLGQGPGLSYTF. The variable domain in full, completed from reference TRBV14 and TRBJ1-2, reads EAGVTQFPSHSVIEKGQTVTLRCDPISGHDNLYWYRRVMGKEIKFLLHFVKESKQDESGMPNNRFLAERTGGTYSTLKVQPAELEDSGVYFCASSQLGQGPGLSYTFGSGTRLTVV.